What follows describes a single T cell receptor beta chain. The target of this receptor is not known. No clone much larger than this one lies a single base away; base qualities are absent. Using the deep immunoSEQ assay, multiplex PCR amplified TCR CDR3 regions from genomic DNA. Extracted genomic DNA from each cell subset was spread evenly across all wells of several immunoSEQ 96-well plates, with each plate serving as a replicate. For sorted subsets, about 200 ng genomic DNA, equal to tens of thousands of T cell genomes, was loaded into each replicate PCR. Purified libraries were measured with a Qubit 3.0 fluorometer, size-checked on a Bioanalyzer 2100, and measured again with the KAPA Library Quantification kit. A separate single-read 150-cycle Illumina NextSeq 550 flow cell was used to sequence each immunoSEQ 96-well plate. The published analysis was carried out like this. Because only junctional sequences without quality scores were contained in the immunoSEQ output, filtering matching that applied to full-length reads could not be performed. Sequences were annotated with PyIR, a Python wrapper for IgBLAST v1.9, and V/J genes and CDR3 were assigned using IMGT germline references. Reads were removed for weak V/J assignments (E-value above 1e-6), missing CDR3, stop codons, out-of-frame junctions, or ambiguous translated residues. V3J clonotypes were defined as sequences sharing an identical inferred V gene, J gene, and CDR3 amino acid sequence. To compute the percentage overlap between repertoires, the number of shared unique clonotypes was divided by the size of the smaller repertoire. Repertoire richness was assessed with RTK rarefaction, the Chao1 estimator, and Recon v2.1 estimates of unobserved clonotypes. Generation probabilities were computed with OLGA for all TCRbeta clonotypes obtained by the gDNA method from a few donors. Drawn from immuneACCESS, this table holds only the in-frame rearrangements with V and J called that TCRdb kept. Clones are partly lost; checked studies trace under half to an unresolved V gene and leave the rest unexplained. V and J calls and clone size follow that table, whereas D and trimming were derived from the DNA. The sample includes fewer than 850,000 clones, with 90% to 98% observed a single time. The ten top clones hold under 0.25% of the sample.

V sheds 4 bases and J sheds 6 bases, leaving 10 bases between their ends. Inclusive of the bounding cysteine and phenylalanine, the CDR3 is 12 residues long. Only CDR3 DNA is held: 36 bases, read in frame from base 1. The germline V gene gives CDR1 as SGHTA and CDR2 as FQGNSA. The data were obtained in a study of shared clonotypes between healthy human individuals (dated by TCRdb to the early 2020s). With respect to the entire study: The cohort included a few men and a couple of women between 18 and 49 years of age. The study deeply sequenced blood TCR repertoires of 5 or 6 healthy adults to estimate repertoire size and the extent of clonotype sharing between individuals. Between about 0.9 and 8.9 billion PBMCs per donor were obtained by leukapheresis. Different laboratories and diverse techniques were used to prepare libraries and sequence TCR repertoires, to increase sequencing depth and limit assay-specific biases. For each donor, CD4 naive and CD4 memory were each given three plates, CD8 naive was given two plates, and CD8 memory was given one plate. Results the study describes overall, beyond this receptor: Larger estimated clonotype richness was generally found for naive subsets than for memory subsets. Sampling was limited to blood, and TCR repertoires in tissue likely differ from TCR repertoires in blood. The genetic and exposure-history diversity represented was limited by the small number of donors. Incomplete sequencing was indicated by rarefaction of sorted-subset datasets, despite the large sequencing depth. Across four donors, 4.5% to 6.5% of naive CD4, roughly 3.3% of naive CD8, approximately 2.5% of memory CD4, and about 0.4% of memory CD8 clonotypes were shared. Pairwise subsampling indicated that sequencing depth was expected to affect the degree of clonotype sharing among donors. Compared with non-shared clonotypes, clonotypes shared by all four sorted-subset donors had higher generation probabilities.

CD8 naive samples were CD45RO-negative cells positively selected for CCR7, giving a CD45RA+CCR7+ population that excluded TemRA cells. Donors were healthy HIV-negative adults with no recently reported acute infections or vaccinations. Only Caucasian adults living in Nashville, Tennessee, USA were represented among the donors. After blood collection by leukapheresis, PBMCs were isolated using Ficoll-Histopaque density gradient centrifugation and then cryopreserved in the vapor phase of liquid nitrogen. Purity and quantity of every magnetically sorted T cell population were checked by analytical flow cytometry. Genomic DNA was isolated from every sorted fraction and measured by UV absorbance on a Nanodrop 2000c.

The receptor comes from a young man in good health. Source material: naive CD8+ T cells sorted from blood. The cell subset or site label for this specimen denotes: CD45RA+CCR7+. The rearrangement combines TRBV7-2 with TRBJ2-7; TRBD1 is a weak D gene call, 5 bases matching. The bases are TGTGCCAGCAGCTATCCAGGGTTCGAGCAGTACTTC. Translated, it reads CASSYPGFEQYF.